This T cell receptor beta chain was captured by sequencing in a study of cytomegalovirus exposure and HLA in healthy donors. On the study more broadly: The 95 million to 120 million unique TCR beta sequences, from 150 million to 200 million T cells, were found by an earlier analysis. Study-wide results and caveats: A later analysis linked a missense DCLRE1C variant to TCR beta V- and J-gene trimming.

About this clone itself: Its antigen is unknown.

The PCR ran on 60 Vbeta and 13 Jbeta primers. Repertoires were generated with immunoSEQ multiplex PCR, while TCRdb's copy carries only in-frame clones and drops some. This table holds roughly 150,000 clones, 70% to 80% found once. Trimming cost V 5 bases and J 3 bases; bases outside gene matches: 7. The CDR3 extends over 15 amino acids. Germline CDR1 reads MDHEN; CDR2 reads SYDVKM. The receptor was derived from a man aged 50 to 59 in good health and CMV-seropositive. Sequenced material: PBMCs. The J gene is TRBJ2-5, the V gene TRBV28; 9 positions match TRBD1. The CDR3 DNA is TGTGCCAGCAGTCCCCCCGGGACAGGGAAAGAGACCCAGTACTTC. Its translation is CASSPPGTGKETQYF.